Below are 26 T cell receptor beta chains sequenced from a single sample in a study of blood T cell repertoires in COVID-19. Assay used: immunoSEQ multiplex PCR; TCRdb lists only in-frame clones, some missing. Altogether roughly 87,000 clones are present, 70% to 85% being singletons, with the ten largest covering approximately 2.8%. Specimen: peripheral blood. These receptors all stem from a woman aged 80 or over with COVID-19, enrolled during active disease.

V and J are TRBV5-1 and TRBJ2-1; 11 positions agree with TRBD2. The germline gives CDR1 SGHRS, CDR2 YFSETQ. This CDR3 comprises 12 residues. V shed 4 bases, J shed 14 bases, and the junction held 5 bases outside the gene matches. Here the CDR3 reads CASSVLAGEKFF. In DNA, the CDR3 is TGCGCCAGCAGCGTACTAGCGGGAGAAAAGTTCTTC.

The V and J genes are TRBV2 and TRBJ1-4, with D hard to call. Germline lookup yields CDR1 SNHLY and CDR2 FYNNEI. This CDR3 contains 11 residues. The V end lost 6 bases, the J end lost 6 bases, and 5 bases lay between the germline ends. CDR3 nucleotide sequence: TGTGCCAGCAGCCCGTATGAAAAACTGTTTTTT. It codes for CASSPYEKLFF.

This sequence joins TRBV28 and TRBJ2-2, with 8 bases fitting TRBD2. Losses at the gene ends were 5 bases for V and 6 bases for J; bases not matched to a gene: 5. The CDR3 is 14 residues long. From germline, CDR1 is MDHEN and CDR2 SYDVKM. The CDR3 DNA follows: TGTGCCAGCAGTGTGATAGCGGGATCCGGGGAGCTGTTTTTT. This sequence encodes CASSVIAGSGELFF.

This chain connects TRBV19 to TRBJ1-1, with unresolved D. The germline V gene has CDR1 LNHDA and CDR2 SQIVND (reference sequence). The V end lost 0 bases, the J end lost 11 bases, and 16 bases lay between the germline ends. This CDR3 region has 14 residues. Here the CDR3 reads CASSIDSSTRNAFF. CDR3 nucleotide sequence: TGTGCCAGTAGTATAGACTCATCGACTCGTAATGCTTTCTTT.

V is TRBV11-2 and J is TRBJ2-1; 16 positions agree with TRBD2. Germline V gives CDR1 SGHAT, CDR2 FQNNGV. J lost 8 bases, V lost 5 bases, and 6 bases had no gene match. This CDR3 has 16 amino acids. The CDR3 is CASSRGLAGGNYEQFF. CDR3 sequence (DNA): TGTGCCAGCAGCAGGGGACTAGCGGGAGGGAATTATGAGCAGTTCTTC.

The rearrangement uses TRBV2 and TRBJ2-5; D gene ambiguous. Looked up from germline, CDR1 is SNHLY and CDR2 is FYNNEI. The CDR3 is 12 amino acids. Trimming left V 5 bases short and J 7 bases short, with 11 bases between. For the CDR3, the DNA is TGTGCCAGCAGTTATGATCCGGGGACCCAGTACTTC. This encodes CASSYDPGTQYF.

This rearrangement joins TRBV20-1 to TRBJ1-2; D gene unclear. V dropped 6 bases and J dropped 6 bases, with 11 bases sitting between them. Per germline, CDR1 DFQATT and CDR2 SNEGSKA (reference sequence). The CDR3 loop spans 11 amino acids. Here the CDR3 reads CSARGRHGYTF. Here the CDR3 DNA reads TGCAGTGCCCGCGGGCGCCATGGCTACACCTTC.

The chain couples TRBV11-2 to TRBJ2-2; perhaps TRBD2 as D (7 bases). Trimming took 4 bases from V and 7 from J, leaving 10 bases between them. The germline CDR1 and CDR2 sequences are SGHAT and FQNNGV. This CDR3 contains 13 residues. As DNA, the CDR3 is TGTGCCAGCAGCTGGGGGGGCGGCGGGGAGCTGTTTTTT. Translating gives CASSWGGGGELFF.

The chain couples TRBV5-1 to TRBJ2-7; 9 nucleotides align to TRBD1. The germline V gene encodes CDR1 SGHRS and CDR2 YFSETQ. After removal of 4 bases from V and 1 base from J, the junction contained 3 bases not matched to a gene. The CDR3 spans 14 residues. CDR3 coding DNA: TGCGCCAGCAGCACAGGGACAGGGTCCTACGAGCAGTACTTC. Its translation: CASSTGTGSYEQYF. The full variable domain, rest sourced from reference TRBV5-1 and TRBJ2-7, is KAGVTQTPRYLIKTRGQQVTLSCSPISGHRSVSWYQQTPGQGLQFLFEYFSETQRNKGNFPGRFSGRQFSNSRSEMNVSTLELGDSALYLCASSTGTGSYEQYFGPGTRLTVT.

The genes are TRBV18 and TRBJ2-2, with 8 bases fitting TRBD2. V shed 6 bases, J shed 5 bases, and the junction held 5 bases outside the gene matches. The germline V gene encodes CDR1 KGHSH and CDR2 LQKENI. CDR3 size: 14 residues. The CDR3 sequence: CASSSTGGTGELFF. DNA of the CDR3: TGTGCCAGCTCTTCTACGGGAGGGACCGGGGAGCTGTTTTTT.

This rearrangement joins TRBV18 to TRBJ1-3; D is uncertain. This CDR3 region has 18 residues. Germline V lookup: CDR1 KGHSH, CDR2 LQKENI. The V end was cut by 3 bases, the J end by 0 bases, with 18 bases between. CDR3 DNA: TGTGCCAGCTCACCTCGACTACCGGGCTGGCTCTCTGGAAACACCATATATTTT. Translated: CASSPRLPGWLSGNTIYF.

This clone was seen once. This chain links TRBV29-1 with TRBJ2-5, with 8 bases lining up with TRBD2. Trimming at V came to 2 bases and at J to 4 bases, leaving 3 bases not matched to a gene. The CDR3 extends over 13 amino acids. Germline CDR1 reads SQVTM; CDR2 reads ANQGSEA. CDR3 protein: CSVEIGGVETQYF. CDR3 DNA: TGCAGCGTTGAAATCGGGGGGGTAGAGACCCAGTACTTC.

The chain couples TRBV11-2 to TRBJ2-3; 7 bases fit TRBD2. Germline V gene lookup returns CDR1 SGHAT and CDR2 FQNNGV. This CDR3 has 14 residues. V trimming: 5 bases; J trimming: 4 bases; junction bases outside the gene matches: 6. The CDR3 DNA reads as TGTGCCAGCAGCCAATGGACTAGAGCAGATACGCAGTATTTT. Protein sequence: CASSQWTRADTQYF.

The chain uses TRBV28 and TRBJ1-2; 7 positions agree with TRBD1. The CDR3 length is 15 residues. J lost 8 bases, V lost 6 bases, and 15 bases had no gene match. The germline gives CDR1 MDHEN, CDR2 SYDVKM. The CDR3 is CASRSRRTGAWGYTF. CDR3 sequence (DNA): TGTGCCAGCAGGTCCCGAAGAACAGGGGCTTGGGGCTACACCTTC.

The V call is TRBV25-1, the J call TRBJ2-7, with TRBD1 as a possible D gene (5 bases). Per germline, CDR1 MGHDK and CDR2 SYGVNS. Trimming removed 4 bases at V and 4 bases at J, with 8 bases between. The CDR3 is 12 amino acids. The CDR3 is CASSATGYEQYF. CDR3 nucleotides: TGTGCCAGCAGTGCCACAGGTTACGAGCAGTACTTC.

V and J are TRBV6-2 or TRBV6-3 and TRBJ1-2, with D possibly being TRBD1 (5 bases). Germline V gene lookup returns CDR1 MNHEY and CDR2 SVGEGT. V shed 2 bases and J shed 4 bases, with 8 bases lying between them. The CDR3 contains 13 residues. Here the CDR3 reads CASSYKGIYGYTF. The CDR3 coding sequence is TGTGCCAGCAGTTACAAGGGGATCTATGGCTACACCTTC.

This clone occurred once. This chain joins TRBV18 and TRBJ1-2, with 7 bases that match TRBD1. Trimming took 3 bases from V and 4 from J; bases not matched to a gene: 5. Germline V gene sequence: CDR1 KGHSH, CDR2 LQKENI. This CDR3 has 14 residues. The CDR3 here is CASSPRGQIYGYTF. CDR3 nucleotide sequence: TGTGCCAGCTCACCGCGGGGACAGATCTATGGCTACACCTTC.

The J gene is TRBJ1-4, the V gene TRBV2; D is unclear. V shed 7 bases and J shed 4 bases, with 10 bases lying between them. The CDR3 contains 13 residues. Germline CDR1 SNHLY, CDR2 FYNNEI. Here the CDR3 reads CASTGYLNEKLFF. In DNA form, the CDR3 reads TGTGCCAGCACCGGGTATCTTAATGAAAAACTGTTTTTT.

The chain couples TRBV24-1 to TRBJ2-2; the D is unclear. The V and J ends lost 3 bases and 2 bases respectively, with 6 bases between them. Germline-derived CDR1 and CDR2 are KGHDR and SFDVKD. This CDR3 has 14 amino acids. CDR3 in amino acids: CATSDVRNTGELFF. The CDR3 DNA sequence: TGTGCCACCAGTGATGTCAGAAACACCGGGGAGCTGTTTTTT.

The chain uses TRBV11-2 and TRBJ2-7, with no clear D. Trimming removed 1 base at V and 3 bases at J, with 4 bases between. This CDR3 is built from 12 residues. Per the germline V gene, CDR1 is SGHAT and CDR2 is FQNNGV. The CDR3 DNA reads as TGTGCCAGCAGCTTAGTAGTCTACGAGCAGTACTTC. Protein sequence: CASSLVVYEQYF.

V and J are TRBV2 and TRBJ2-7, with 12 bases matching TRBD2. Germline V CDR1 and CDR2: SNHLY, FYNNEI. The CDR3 has 17 residues. The ends lost 2 bases at V and 1 base at J; junction bases unmatched: 6. Here the CDR3 reads CASSEPSGRARSYEQYF. Written as DNA, the CDR3 is TGTGCCAGCAGTGAACCTAGCGGGAGGGCACGGTCCTACGAGCAGTACTTC.

The gene calls are TRBV20-1 and TRBJ2-3, with 11 bases aligning to TRBD2. The CDR3 has 14 residues. CDR1 is DFQATT, CDR2 SNEGSKA, per germline (reference sequence). The ends lost 3 bases at V and 5 bases at J; junction bases unmatched: 4. Here the CDR3 reads CSASSGRVGDTQYF. CDR3 nucleotides: TGCAGTGCTAGTAGCGGGAGGGTTGGAGATACGCAGTATTTT.

This clone showed up just once. The chain uses TRBV11-2 and TRBJ2-3, with D possibly matching TRBD1 (6 bases). The CDR3 has 15 amino acids. The V end lost 6 bases, the J end lost 6 bases, and 19 bases lay between the germline ends. CDR1 SGHAT and CDR2 FQNNGV come from the germline V gene. The CDR3 DNA reads TGTGCCAGCAGTCTAGCTAGGGGGAACCTCGATACGCAGTATTTT. Its protein product is CASSLARGNLDTQYF.

The CDR3 sequence: CASSLAAREGREQFF. CDR3 DNA: TGTGCCAGCAGCTTGGCGGCGCGGGAGGGCCGTGAGCAGTTCTTC. The genes are TRBV5-4 and TRBJ2-1; 9 nucleotides match TRBD2. J was trimmed by 9 bases and V by 0 bases; bases with no gene match: 7. This CDR3 region has 15 residues. Germline loops: CDR1 SGHNT, CDR2 YYREEE (reference sequence).

The chain carries TRBV5-1 and TRBJ2-5; D gene uncertain. This CDR3 spans 11 amino acids. With 4 bases removed from V and 2 bases from J, the gap between germline ends came to 3 bases. The V gene's germline CDR1 is SGHRS and CDR2 YFSETQ. The CDR3 coding sequence is TGCGCCAGCAGCGCGCAAGAGACCCAGTACTTC. Encoded protein: CASSAQETQYF.

This clone was seen once. The rearrangement links TRBV10-2 to TRBJ2-7, with 9 bases lining up with TRBD1. CDR1 and CDR2 from the germline V gene are WSHSY and SAAADI. The CDR3 contains 12 residues. V shed 6 bases, J shed 3 bases, and the junction held 0 bases outside the gene matches. The CDR3 loop reads CASRDRGYEQYF. Here the CDR3 DNA reads TGCGCCAGCAGGGACAGGGGCTACGAGCAGTACTTC.